This T cell receptor beta chain is from a study of cytomegalovirus exposure and HLA in healthy donors. General observations from the study: The study flagged some 170 TCR beta chains as cytomegalovirus-associated. In the 130 or so validation repertoires, a later analysis found that first-cohort TCR clusters tended to co-occur. Among the CMV-associated chains, a few were confirmed in vitro as specific for CMV antigens.

A remark on this clone: No antigen is known for it.

Germline CDR1 is MNHEY and CDR2 is SMNVEV (reference sequence). Trimming removed 3 bases from V and 0 bases from J, with 3 bases in between. The CDR3 runs 13 residues. Produced via immunoSEQ multiplex PCR; TCRdb's table is partial and in-frame only. The table lists 50,000 to 65,000 clones, roughly nine tenths of them singletons. The rearrangement links TRBV27 to TRBJ1-5, with D hard to call. This receptor was taken from a woman younger than 35 in good health and CMV-seronegative. The sequencing input was PBMCs. The CDR3 bases are TGTGCCAGCAGTTTCTATAGCAATCAGCCCCAGCATTTT. Residues: CASSFYSNQPQHF.